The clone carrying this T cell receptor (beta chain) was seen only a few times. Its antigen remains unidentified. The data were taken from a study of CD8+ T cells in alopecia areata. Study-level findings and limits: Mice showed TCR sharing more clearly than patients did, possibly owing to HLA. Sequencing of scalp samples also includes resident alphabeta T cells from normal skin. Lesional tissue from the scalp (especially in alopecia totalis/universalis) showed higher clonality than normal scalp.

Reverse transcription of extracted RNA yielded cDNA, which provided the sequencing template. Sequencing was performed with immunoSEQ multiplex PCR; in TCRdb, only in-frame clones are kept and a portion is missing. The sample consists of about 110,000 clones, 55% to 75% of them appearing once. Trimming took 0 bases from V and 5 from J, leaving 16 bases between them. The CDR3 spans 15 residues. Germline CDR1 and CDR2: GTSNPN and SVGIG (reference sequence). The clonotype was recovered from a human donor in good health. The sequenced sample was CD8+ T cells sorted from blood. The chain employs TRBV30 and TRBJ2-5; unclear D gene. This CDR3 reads CAWSVPRPPWETQYF. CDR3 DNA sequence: TGTGCCTGGAGTGTACCCCGACCTCCCTGGGAGACCCAGTACTTC.